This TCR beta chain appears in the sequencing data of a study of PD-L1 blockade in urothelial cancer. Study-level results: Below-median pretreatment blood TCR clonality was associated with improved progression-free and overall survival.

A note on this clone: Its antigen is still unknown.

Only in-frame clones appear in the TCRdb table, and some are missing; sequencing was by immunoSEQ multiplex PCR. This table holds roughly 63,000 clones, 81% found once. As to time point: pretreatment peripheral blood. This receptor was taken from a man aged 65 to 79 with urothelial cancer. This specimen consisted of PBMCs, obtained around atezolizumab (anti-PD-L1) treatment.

CDR3 protein: CASSLGPLLAGDSLDTQYF. The CDR3 nucleotides are TGTGCCAGCAGTTTAGGCCCCCTACTAGCGGGAGACTCCCTGGATACGCAGTATTTT. V gene TRBV27 combines with J gene TRBJ2-3, with TRBD2 matching 11 bases. V was clipped by 2 bases and J by 6 bases; unmatched bases: 16. The CDR3 runs 19 residues. CDR1 MNHEY and CDR2 SMNVEV come from the germline V gene (reference sequence).